The clone carrying this T cell receptor (beta chain) was recorded at least ten times. These data originate in a study of Graves' ophthalmopathy and Graves' hyperthyroidism. A duration under 3 months, NOSPECS ≥4, CAS ≥3 and moderate-to-severe activity characterized the donors with ophthalmopathy. Exclusion applied to patients with other autoimmune diseases, uncontrolled infections, pregnancy or lactation. PBMCs originated in 10 ml of fresh peripheral blood. The CDR3 sequence is 17 residues long. J lost 0 bases, V lost 6 bases, and 14 bases had no gene match. Germline lookup yields CDR1 MRHNA and CDR2 SNTAGT. TCR beta CDR3 amplification used RNA transcripts. First-round RT-PCR employed HTBI primers, with a second-round multiplex PCR after it. TCRdb re-called the multiplex PCR reads with MiXCR, one entry per CDR3 protein. The table records about 500,000 distinct CDR3 sequences, roughly 14% of them present only once.

The V gene is TRBV6-4, the J gene TRBJ2-7, with 7 bases aligning to TRBD1. The receptor was isolated from a woman in her twenties or thirties with Graves' ophthalmopathy. Sequenced sample: blood. The CDR3 DNA sequence: TGTGCCAGCAGGTTGAATCCGGGACAGATAAGCTCCTACGAGCAGTACTTC. It codes for CASRLNPGQISSYEQYF.